This T cell receptor beta chain was recovered during a study of T cell clusters in autoimmune cytopenias. CDR1 and CDR2 (germline): ENHRY, SYGVKD. The CDR3 has 15 amino acids. Multiplex touch-down PCR amplified TRB using TRB-A and TRB-B pools in one tube. TCRdb re-called the multiplex PCR reads and shows each CDR3 protein once, DNA omitted. The table for this sample gives under 8,500 distinct CDR3 sequences. TRB amplification used roughly 250 ng of peripheral blood genomic DNA. In addition, the sample was reused for a study of T cell repertoires in aging, cancer and after chemotherapy. From that second work: Healthy donor repertoires were recorded over several months to years and showed clear clonal overlap. Across the chemotherapy interval, each cancer cohort showed higher median generation probability, suggesting thymic rebound.

This receptor was obtained from a human donor in good health. This sequence joins TRBV10-3 and TRBJ2-5; TCRdb outputs TRBD2, but without DNA this stays unchecked. The sample taken for sequencing was peripheral blood. This CDR3 is CAISEVAGGGETQYF.